The following is a T cell receptor (beta chain) sequence with its context. An end of the junction does not agree with germline; a read error may underlie this. Other DNA sequences in this sample translate to the same CDR3. Germline V CDR1 and CDR2: SNHLY, FYNNEI. CDR3 length: 16 residues. This entry comes from a study of PD-1 blockade in classical Hodgkin lymphoma. No patient escaped relapse after autologous stem cell transplantation, and brentuximab vedotin exposure varied. Assay: immunoSEQ multiplex PCR; the TCRdb copy retains only in-frame clones and omits some. The sample contains 20,000 to 25,000 clones, 81% of which appear only once.

The sequence derives from a human donor with classical Hodgkin lymphoma. The chain carries TRBV2 and TRBJ1-1; D perhaps matches TRBD1 (5 bases). The material sequenced was peripheral blood mononuclear cells (PBMCs), taken before the second cycle of nivolumab. The CDR3 DNA reads as TGTGCTAGCAGCCTCAACCGGGGGGTAGGAAACACTGAAGCTTTCTTT. Translation gives CASSLNRGVGNTEAFF.